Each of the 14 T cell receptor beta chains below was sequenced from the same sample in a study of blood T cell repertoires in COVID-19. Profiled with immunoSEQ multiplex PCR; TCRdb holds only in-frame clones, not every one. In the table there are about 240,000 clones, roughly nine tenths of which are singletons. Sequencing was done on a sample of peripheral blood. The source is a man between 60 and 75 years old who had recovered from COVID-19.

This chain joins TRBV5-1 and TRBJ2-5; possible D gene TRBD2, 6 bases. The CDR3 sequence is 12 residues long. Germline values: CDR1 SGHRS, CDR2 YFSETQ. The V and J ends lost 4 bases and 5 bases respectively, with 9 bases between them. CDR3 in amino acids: CASSREEETQYF. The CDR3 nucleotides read TGCGCCAGCAGCAGGGAGGAGGAGACCCAGTACTTC.

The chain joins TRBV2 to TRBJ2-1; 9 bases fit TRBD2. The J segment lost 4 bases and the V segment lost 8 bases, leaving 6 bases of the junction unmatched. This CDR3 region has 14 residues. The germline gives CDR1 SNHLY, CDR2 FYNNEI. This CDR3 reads CASHRGGGYNEQFF. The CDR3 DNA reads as TGTGCCAGCCACCGCGGGGGGGGATACAATGAGCAGTTCTTC. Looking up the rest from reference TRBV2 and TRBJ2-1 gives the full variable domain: EPEVTQTPSHQVTQMGQEVILRCVPISNHLYFYWYRQILGQKVEFLVSFYNNEISEKSEIFDDQFSVERPDGSNFTLKIRSTKLEDSAMYFCASHRGGGYNEQFFGPGTRLTVL.

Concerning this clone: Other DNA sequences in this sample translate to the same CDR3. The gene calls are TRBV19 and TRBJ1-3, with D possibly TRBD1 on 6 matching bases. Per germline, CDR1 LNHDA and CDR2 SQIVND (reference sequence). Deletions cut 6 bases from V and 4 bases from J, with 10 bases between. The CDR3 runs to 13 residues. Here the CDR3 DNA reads TGTGCCAGTAGCAGGGGAGCGGGAAACACCATATATTTT. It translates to CASSRGAGNTIYF.

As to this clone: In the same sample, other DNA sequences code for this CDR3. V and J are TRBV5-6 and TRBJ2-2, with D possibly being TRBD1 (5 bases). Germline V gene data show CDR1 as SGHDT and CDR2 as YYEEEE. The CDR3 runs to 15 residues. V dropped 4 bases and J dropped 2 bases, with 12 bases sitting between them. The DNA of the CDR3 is TGTGCCAGCAGCCTGGGGCAGATAAACACCGGGGAGCTGTTTTTT. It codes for CASSLGQINTGELFF.

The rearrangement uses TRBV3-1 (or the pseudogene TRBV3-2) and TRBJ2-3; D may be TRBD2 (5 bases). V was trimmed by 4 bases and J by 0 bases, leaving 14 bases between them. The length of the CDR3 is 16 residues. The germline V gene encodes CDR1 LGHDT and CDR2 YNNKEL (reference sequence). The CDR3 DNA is TGTGCCAGCAGCCCGAGGGTTTCTCTCAGCACAGATACGCAGTATTTT. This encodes CASSPRVSLSTDTQYF.

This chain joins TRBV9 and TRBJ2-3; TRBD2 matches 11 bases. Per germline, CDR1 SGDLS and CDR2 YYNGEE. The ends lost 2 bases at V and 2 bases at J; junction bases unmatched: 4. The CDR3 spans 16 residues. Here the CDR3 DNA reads TGTGCCAGCAGCGTGACGACTAGCGGGATCACAGATACGCAGTATTTT. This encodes CASSVTTSGITDTQYF.

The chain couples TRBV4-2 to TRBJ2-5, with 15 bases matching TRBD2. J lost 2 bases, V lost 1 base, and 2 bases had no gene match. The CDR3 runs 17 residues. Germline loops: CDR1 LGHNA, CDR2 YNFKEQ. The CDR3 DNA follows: TGTGCCAGCAGCCAAGGGGGACTAGCGGGGGGACAAGAGACCCAGTACTTC. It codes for CASSQGGLAGGQETQYF.

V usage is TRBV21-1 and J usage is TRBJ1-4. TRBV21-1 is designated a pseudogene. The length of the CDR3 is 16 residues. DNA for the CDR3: TGTGCCAGCAGCAATTGGCGGGGGACGCATAATGAAAAACTGTTTTTT. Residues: CASSNWRGTHNEKLFF.

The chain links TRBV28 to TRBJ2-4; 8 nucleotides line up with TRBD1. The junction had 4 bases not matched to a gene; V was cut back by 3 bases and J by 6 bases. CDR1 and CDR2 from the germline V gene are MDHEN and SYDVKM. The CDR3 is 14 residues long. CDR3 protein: CASSFRTGRNIQYF. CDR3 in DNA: TGTGCCAGCAGTTTCCGGACAGGGAGAAACATTCAGTACTTC.

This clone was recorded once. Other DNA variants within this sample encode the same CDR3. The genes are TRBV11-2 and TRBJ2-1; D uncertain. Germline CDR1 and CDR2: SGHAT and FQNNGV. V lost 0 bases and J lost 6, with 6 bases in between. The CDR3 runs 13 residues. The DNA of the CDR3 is TGTGCCAGCAGCTTAGATAGAGGCAATGAGCAGTTCTTC. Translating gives CASSLDRGNEQFF.

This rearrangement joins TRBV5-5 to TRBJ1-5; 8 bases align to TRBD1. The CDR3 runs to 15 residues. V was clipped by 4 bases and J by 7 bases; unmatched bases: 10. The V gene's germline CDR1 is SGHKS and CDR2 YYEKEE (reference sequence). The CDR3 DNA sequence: TGTGCCAGCAGCATAAGGACAGGGAGAGACCAGCCCCAGCATTTT. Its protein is CASSIRTGRDQPQHF.

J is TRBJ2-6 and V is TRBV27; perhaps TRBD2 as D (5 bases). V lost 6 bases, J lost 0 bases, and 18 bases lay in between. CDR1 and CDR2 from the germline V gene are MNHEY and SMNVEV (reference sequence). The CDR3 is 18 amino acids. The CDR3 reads CASSSPGDPSSGANVLTF. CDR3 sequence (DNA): TGTGCCAGCAGCTCTCCCGGGGATCCCAGCTCTGGGGCCAACGTCCTGACTTTC.

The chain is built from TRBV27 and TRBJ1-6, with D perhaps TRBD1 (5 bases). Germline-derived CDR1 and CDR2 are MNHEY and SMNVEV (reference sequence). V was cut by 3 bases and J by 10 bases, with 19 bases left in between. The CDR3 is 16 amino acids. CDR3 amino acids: CASSLGIGRVGSPLHF. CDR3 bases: TGTGCCAGCAGTTTGGGGATAGGCAGGGTGGGATCACCCCTCCACTTT.

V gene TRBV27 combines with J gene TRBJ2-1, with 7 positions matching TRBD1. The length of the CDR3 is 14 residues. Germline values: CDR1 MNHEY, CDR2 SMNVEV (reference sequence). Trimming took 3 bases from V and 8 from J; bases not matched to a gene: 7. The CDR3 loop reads CASSLQSGGHEQFF. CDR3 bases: TGTGCCAGCAGTTTGCAGTCAGGGGGTCATGAGCAGTTCTTC.